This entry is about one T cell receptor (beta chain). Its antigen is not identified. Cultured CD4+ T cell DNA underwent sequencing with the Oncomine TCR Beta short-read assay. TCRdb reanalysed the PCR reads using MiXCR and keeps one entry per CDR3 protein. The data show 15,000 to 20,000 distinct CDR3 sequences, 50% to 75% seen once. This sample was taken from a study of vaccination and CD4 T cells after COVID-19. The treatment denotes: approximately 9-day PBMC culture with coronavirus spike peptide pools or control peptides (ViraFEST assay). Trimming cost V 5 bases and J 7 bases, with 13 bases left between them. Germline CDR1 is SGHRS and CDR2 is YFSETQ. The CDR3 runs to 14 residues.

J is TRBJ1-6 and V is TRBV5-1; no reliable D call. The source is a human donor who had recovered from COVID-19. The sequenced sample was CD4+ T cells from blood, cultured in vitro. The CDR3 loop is CASSIDLGNSPLHF. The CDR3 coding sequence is TGCGCCAGCAGTATTGACCTCGGCAATTCACCCCTCCACTTT.